These 26 T cell receptor beta chains were all obtained from the same sample, sequenced in a study of T cell repertoires in cytomegalovirus infection. TCRdb independently ran MiXCR on the reads; one entry per CDR3 protein. Among about 300,000 distinct CDR3 sequences, roughly a quarter were seen once, and the ten largest hold 11% to 15%. What was sequenced was PBMCs. The receptors here all came from a human donor in good health (CMV status not recorded). Some clones in this sample may be carry-over from other donors' samples.

This clonotype has a handful of counts. The chain combines TRBV15 with TRBJ2-1, with 7 bases matching TRBD2. Trimming at V came to 5 bases and at J to 6 bases, leaving 7 bases not matched to a gene. The CDR3 covers 14 residues. Germline CDR1 reads LNHNV; CDR2 reads YYDKDF (reference sequence). The CDR3 DNA reads TGTGCCACCAGCGGCCGGACTAGAATCAATGAGCAGTTCTTC. It yields the protein CATSGRTRINEQFF. The variable domain in full, completed from reference TRBV15 and TRBJ2-1, reads DAMVIQNPRYQVTQFGKPVTLSCSQTLNHNVMYWYQQKSSQAPKLLFHYYDKDFNNEADTPDNFQSRRPNTSFCFLDIRSPGLGDTAMYLCATSGRTRINEQFFGPGTRLTVL.

This clonotype was recorded a few times. CDR3 loop: CASSLEGDEQFF. DNA of the CDR3: TGTGCCAGCAGCTTGGAGGGCGATGAGCAGTTCTTC. The chain is built from TRBV5-4 and TRBJ2-1; D not certain. V was cut by 0 bases and J by 8 bases, with 6 bases left in between. The germline V gene has CDR1 SGHNT and CDR2 YYREEE (reference sequence). The CDR3 consists of 12 residues.

This chain links TRBV28 with TRBJ2-7; D is unresolved. CDR1 MDHEN and CDR2 SYDVKM come from the germline V gene. V lost 10 bases, J lost 0 bases, and 16 bases lay in between. This CDR3 spans 14 amino acids. Written as DNA, the CDR3 is TGTGCCATTTCGGACCGGATGAGCTCCTACGAGCAGTACTTC. This translates into CAISDRMSSYEQYF.

This clonotype was seen more than once but under ten times. J is TRBJ2-7 and V is TRBV12-3 or TRBV12-4; D gene ambiguous. The CDR3 totals 14 residues. Trimming removed 4 bases from V and 7 bases from J, with 17 bases in between. The CDR3 loop is CASSYQDSPTEQYF. Written as DNA, the CDR3 is TGTGCCAGCAGTTATCAGGATTCTCCCACGGAGCAGTACTTC.

The rearrangement links TRBV7-2 to TRBJ2-3, with 7 bases matching TRBD1. The V gene's germline CDR1 is SGHTA and CDR2 FQGNSA. There are 17 residues in the CDR3. V trimming: 4 bases; J trimming: 0 bases; junction bases outside the gene matches: 10. The CDR3 loop reads CASSSRGTARSTDTQYF. The CDR3 region has the DNA TGTGCCAGCAGCTCGAGGGGGACAGCGCGAAGCACAGATACGCAGTATTTT.

Note on this clonotype: This may arise from a read error, as a much more abundant clone is one base away. The gene calls are TRBV7-2 and TRBJ2-7, with D unclear. CDR1 is SGHTA, CDR2 FQGNSA, per germline. The CDR3 runs 13 residues. CDR3 bases: TGTGCCTGCAGCTTAGTCCTTAGCTACGAGCAGTACTTC. This sequence encodes CACSLVLSYEQYF. The whole variable domain, remainder taken from reference TRBV7-2 and TRBJ2-7, is GAGVSQSPSNKVTEKGKDVELRCDPISGHTALYWYRQSLGQGLEFLIYFQGNSAPDKSGLPSDRFSAERTGGSVSTLTIQRTQQEDSAVYLCACSLVLSYEQYFGPGTRLTVT.

The sample holds many counts of this clonotype. The junction and the germline gene differ at one end; a read error may be behind it. This sequence joins TRBV7-8 and TRBJ1-1; no clear D gene. Germline values: CDR1 SGHVS, CDR2 FQNEAQ. This CDR3 spans 14 amino acids. The CDR3 reads CASSPPPLKTEAFF. CDR3 in DNA: TGTGCCAGCAGCCCTCCACCGCTGAAGACTGAAGCTTTCTTT.

The table lists this clonotype with a few counts. The chain combines TRBV5-1 with TRBJ2-7; the match to TRBD1 covers 7 bases. The CDR3 spans 13 residues. CDR1 is SGHRS, CDR2 YFSETQ, per germline. V lost 7 bases, J lost 7 bases, and 11 bases stayed unmatched. CDR3 DNA: TGCGCCAGCTCTCTTCTAAGGGGGCAAGAGCAGTACTTC. Protein product: CASSLLRGQEQYF. The whole variable domain, filled in from reference TRBV5-1 and TRBJ2-7, reads KAGVTQTPRYLIKTRGQQVTLSCSPISGHRSVSWYQQTPGQGLQFLFEYFSETQRNKGNFPGRFSGRQFSNSRSEMNVSTLELGDSALYLCASSLLRGQEQYFGPGTRLTVT.

This clonotype was counted only a few times. V and J are TRBV7-2 and TRBJ2-3; D call uncertain. CDR1 and CDR2 (germline): SGHTA, FQGNSA. The CDR3 runs 14 residues. Trimming cost V 3 bases and J 1 base, with 8 bases left between them. CDR3 protein: CASSFQIGTDTQYF. CDR3 coding DNA: TGTGCCAGCAGCTTCCAAATAGGCACAGATACGCAGTATTTT.

The table lists this clonotype with a few counts. This chain uses TRBV28 with TRBJ1-2, with TRBD1 identical over 7 bases. Germline CDR1 MDHEN, CDR2 SYDVKM. The CDR3 is 14 amino acids. V was pared by 7 bases and J by 0 bases, with 5 bases of the junction left unmatched. The CDR3 region has the DNA TGTGCCAGCATTAGACAGGGCCCTAACTATGGCTACACCTTC. This encodes CASIRQGPNYGYTF.

This clonotype was observed many times. V is TRBV7-2 and J is TRBJ2-5, with D hard to call. CDR1 is SGHTA, CDR2 FQGNSA, per germline. This CDR3 has 17 residues. Trimming removed 5 bases at V and 5 bases at J, with 24 bases between. The DNA of the CDR3 is TGTGCCAGCAGCATGCGCCCGGCGGCCCCAGGCAGGGAGACCCAGTACTTC. Amino acids: CASSMRPAAPGRETQYF.

The chain has TRBV20-1 and TRBJ2-3; 10 positions agree with TRBD2. V trimming: 1 base; J trimming: 4 bases; junction bases outside the gene matches: 2. This CDR3 is 14 amino acids long. Germline CDR1 is DFQATT and CDR2 is SNEGSKA (reference sequence). The CDR3 is CSARASGGPDTQYF. In nucleotides, the CDR3 is TGCAGTGCTAGAGCTAGCGGGGGCCCAGATACGCAGTATTTT.

CDR3 sequence reads: CASSLTDPSTDTQYF. The CDR3, as DNA: TGTGCCAGCAGTTTAACCGATCCTAGCACAGATACGCAGTATTTT. The genes are TRBV6-2 or TRBV6-3 and TRBJ2-3; D gene uncertain. This CDR3 spans 15 amino acids. Germline lookup yields CDR1 MNHEY and CDR2 SVGEGT. V shed 4 bases and J shed 0 bases, with 11 bases lying between them.

This clonotype was seen a few times. The chain couples TRBV6-2 or TRBV6-3 to TRBJ2-1; 10 bases line up with TRBD2. CDR1 and CDR2 (germline): MNHEY, SVGEGT. Trimming removed 6 bases from V and 4 bases from J; junction bases left unmatched: 6. The CDR3 spans 15 residues. CDR3 bases: TGTGCCAGCAGCCCGACTAGCGGGTTTTACAATGAGCAGTTCTTC. It is translated as CASSPTSGFYNEQFF.

This clonotype came up a few times. This chain connects TRBV28 to TRBJ2-3; tentatively, D is TRBD1 (6 bases). This CDR3 is built from 15 residues. V shed 7 bases and J shed 0 bases, with 14 bases lying between them. CDR1 and CDR2 from the germline V gene are MDHEN and SYDVKM. CDR3 in amino acids: CASTDRTSSTDTQYF. The CDR3 DNA reads TGTGCCAGCACTGACAGGACGTCTAGCACAGATACGCAGTATTTT.

This clonotype came up a few times. This chain joins TRBV12-3 or TRBV12-4 and TRBJ1-2, with no clear D. The CDR3 is 13 residues long. V was shortened by 2 bases and J by 2 bases, with 6 bases between the two germline ends. The CDR3 loop is CASSLIRNYGYTF. In nucleotides, the CDR3 is TGTGCCAGCAGTTTAATTCGGAACTATGGCTACACCTTC.

The genes are TRBV19 and TRBJ2-4, with 7 bases that match TRBD2. This CDR3 contains 13 residues. V shed 3 bases, J shed 8 bases, and the junction held 4 bases outside the gene matches. Germline V lookup: CDR1 LNHDA, CDR2 SQIVND (reference sequence). The CDR3 spells CASSISGVDIQYF. The CDR3 region has the DNA TGTGCCAGTAGTATCAGCGGGGTCGACATTCAGTACTTC.

This clonotype was seen at least ten times. J is TRBJ2-1 and V is TRBV28; 9 nucleotides line up with TRBD2. J lost 1 base, V lost 10 bases, and 2 bases had no gene match. The CDR3 loop spans 13 amino acids. Per the germline V gene, CDR1 is MDHEN and CDR2 is SYDVKM. CDR3 DNA sequence: TGTGCCATTAGCGGGAGATCCTACAATGAGCAGTTCTTC. As protein: CAISGRSYNEQFF.

This clonotype occurred a few times. The chain recombines TRBV28 with TRBJ2-3; D is ambiguous. Deletions cut 4 bases from V and 0 bases from J, with 8 bases between. The germline gives CDR1 MDHEN, CDR2 SYDVKM. This CDR3 contains 14 residues. The CDR3 DNA follows: TGTGCCAGCAGTTCCGGGCAGAGCACAGATACGCAGTATTTT. This sequence encodes CASSSGQSTDTQYF.

Many counts were recorded for this clonotype. This chain connects TRBV6-1 to TRBJ1-4; 9 bases agree with TRBD1. The CDR3 has 14 amino acids. The ends lost 7 bases at V and 4 bases at J; junction bases unmatched: 4. Germline V lookup: CDR1 MNHNS, CDR2 SASEGT. CDR3 region: CASIPGQGNEKLFF. The CDR3 region has the DNA TGTGCCAGCATTCCGGGACAGGGTAATGAAAAACTGTTTTTT.

This clonotype was detected a few times. The chain links TRBV7-2 to TRBJ2-7, with D maybe TRBD2 (5 bases). The V gene lost 5 bases and the J gene lost 0 bases, with 23 bases spanning the gap. Germline CDR1 is SGHTA and CDR2 is FQGNSA. The CDR3 covers 18 residues. The CDR3 DNA follows: TGTGCCAGCAGCCCTCGAAGAGTCTCTACTAGGAGCTCCTACGAGCAGTACTTC. Translated: CASSPRRVSTRSSYEQYF.

Notes on this clonotype: This could be a read error, since a much larger clone is one nucleotide away. The conserved closing phenylalanine or tryptophan is absent in this CDR3, likely reflecting a read error. The CDR3 DNA sequence: TGTGCCAGCAGGGACCGGGGACAGGGATGGATCACTGAAGCTTTCGTT. It specifies CASRDRGQGWITEAFV. The chain couples TRBV6-2 or TRBV6-3 to TRBJ1-1; 9 positions agree with TRBD1. The length of the CDR3 is 16 residues. Germline CDR1 reads MNHEY; CDR2 reads SVGEGT. J lost 4 bases, V lost 6 bases, and 12 bases had no gene match.

The table lists this clonotype with a few counts. J is TRBJ2-2 and V is TRBV20-1, with TRBD2 matching over 8 bases. V dropped 2 bases and J dropped 6; count of bases not matched to a gene: 2. Germline CDR1 DFQATT, CDR2 SNEGSKA (reference sequence). The CDR3 extends over 13 amino acids. The CDR3 loop reads CSARRTSPGELFF. CDR3 DNA sequence: TGCAGTGCTAGACGGACTAGCCCCGGGGAGCTGTTTTTT.

The chain combines TRBV5-4 with TRBJ1-6, with 7 bases that match TRBD1. The length of the CDR3 is 14 residues. Trimming took 4 bases from V and 10 from J; bases not matched to a gene: 8. The germline CDR1 and CDR2 sequences are SGHNT and YYREEE (reference sequence). CDR3 nucleotide sequence: TGTGCCAGCAGCACGACAGGGAATAGATCACCCCTCCACTTT. The encoded protein is CASSTTGNRSPLHF.

This clonotype occurred many times. This chain links TRBV12-5 with TRBJ2-2; 10 bases line up with TRBD2. The germline CDR1 and CDR2 sequences are LGHNT and FRNRAP. The CDR3 has 17 amino acids. The J segment lost 0 bases and the V segment lost 6 bases, leaving 7 bases of the junction unmatched. CDR3 DNA: TGTGCTAGTGGCCGCGGGACTAGCGCGGCGAACACCGGGGAGCTGTTTTTT. Amino acids: CASGRGTSAANTGELFF.

V and J are TRBV28 and TRBJ2-1, with no clear D. The length of the CDR3 is 14 residues. Germline V gene sequence: CDR1 MDHEN, CDR2 SYDVKM. Trimming left V 6 bases short and J 6 bases short, with 15 bases between. In DNA, the CDR3 is TGTGCCAGCAGCCCCGGTCCCGGGCCCAATGAGCAGTTCTTC. This gives the protein CASSPGPGPNEQFF.